This T cell receptor beta chain is drawn from a study of shared clonotypes between healthy human individuals (TCRdb year 2020). Broadly, across the study: A few men and two women, aged 18 to 49 years, made up the cohort. For each donor, CD4 naive and CD4 memory were each given three plates, CD8 naive was given two plates, and CD8 memory was given one plate. The study deeply sequenced blood TCR repertoires of five healthy adults to estimate repertoire size and the extent of clonotype sharing between individuals. Different laboratories and diverse techniques were used to prepare libraries and sequence TCR repertoires, to increase sequencing depth and limit assay-specific biases. Each donor's leukapheresis produced roughly between roughly 0.85 and 9 billion PBMCs.

General conclusions and limits of the study: Clonotypes shared by all four sorted-subset donors showed higher generation probabilities than non-shared clonotypes. Because the study included only a small number of donors, the genetic and exposure-history diversity represented was limited. Naive subsets generally had larger estimated clonotype richness than memory subsets. Across a handful of donors, around 5% of naive CD4, 3% to 4% of naive CD8, around 2.5% of memory CD4, and approximately 0.4% of memory CD8 clonotypes were shared. Pairwise subsampling led to the expectation that sequencing depth would affect the degree of clonotype sharing among donors. Sampling was restricted to blood, and TCR repertoires in tissues likely differ from the TCR repertoires found in blood. Rarefaction of sorted-subset datasets indicated incomplete sequencing despite the large sequencing depth.

Concerning this clone itself: Its antigen target is currently unknown. The sample holds no much larger clone one base away, and base qualities are not on file.

Using the deep immunoSEQ assay, TCR CDR3 regions were amplified from genomic DNA by multiplex PCR. Genomic DNA extracted from each cell subset was distributed evenly over all wells of several immunoSEQ 96-well plates, and each plate served as one replicate. For sorted subsets, approximately 210 ng of genomic DNA, equivalent to 25,000 to 35,000 T cell genomes, went into each replicate PCR. The purified libraries were quantified using a Qubit 3.0 fluorometer, sized with a Bioanalyzer 2100, and then quantified again using the KAPA Library Quantification kit. Every immunoSEQ 96-well plate was sequenced on a dedicated single-read 150-cycle Illumina NextSeq 550 flow cell. The original methods were these. The immunoSEQ output contained only junctional sequences without quality scores, so filtering could not match that applied to full-length reads. Sequences were annotated with PyIR, a Python wrapper for IgBLAST v1.9, using IMGT germline references to assign V/J genes and CDR3. Reads were filtered out if the reads had weak V/J assignments (E-value above 1e-6), no CDR3, stop codons, out-of-frame junctions, or ambiguous translated residues. V3J clonotypes were defined as sequences sharing an identical inferred V gene, J gene, and CDR3 amino acid sequence. Percentage overlap between repertoires was computed as shared unique clonotypes divided by the size of the smaller repertoire. Three approaches were used to assess repertoire richness: RTK rarefaction, the Chao1 estimator, and Recon v2.1 estimates of unobserved clonotypes. For all TCRbeta clonotypes obtained by the gDNA method from a few donors, generation probabilities were computed with OLGA. TCRdb carries this immuneACCESS record with in-frame sequences only. Its versions omit some clonotypes, under half of them owing to an unresolved V gene in the studies checked, with the rest unexplained. For V, J and clone size, that table is used; D and trimming come from the DNA. The sample table holds 2 million to 3 million clones, of which 93% were seen once. The leading ten clones occupy 0.36% of the sample.

Its CDR3 holds 14 amino acids, cysteine through phenylalanine. Just the 42-base CDR3 DNA is kept, in frame starting at base 1. V is pared back by 2 bases and J by 6 bases, with 13 bases lying between the germline termini. The germline V gene specifies MNHNS as CDR1 and SASEGT as CDR2. The donors were healthy, HIV-negative adults who had no recently reported acute infections or vaccinations. Every donor was a Caucasian adult living in Nashville, Tennessee, USA. CD4+ T cells were enriched through magnetic negative selection, after which naive cells were positively selected on CD45RA and the remaining negative fraction served as the memory subset. Blood was obtained by leukapheresis, after which PBMCs were separated by Ficoll-Histopaque density gradient centrifugation and cryopreserved in liquid nitrogen vapor phase. Analytical flow cytometry was used to check the purity and quantity of every magnetically sorted T cell population. From each sorted fraction, genomic DNA was isolated and quantified by UV absorbance on a Nanodrop 2000c.

Sample: naive CD4+ T cells from PBMCs. The label giving this sample's cell subset or site can be read as: CD45RA+ positively selected. This TCR was sampled from a man younger than 30 in good health. Some clones in this sample may be carry-over from other donors' samples. The chain is assembled from TRBV6-1 and TRBJ1-1; the D gene cannot be resolved reliably. The DNA sequence reads TGTGCCAGCAGTGAACCGCAGAGCATAGCTGAAGCTTTCTTT. The resulting protein is CASSEPQSIAEAFF.